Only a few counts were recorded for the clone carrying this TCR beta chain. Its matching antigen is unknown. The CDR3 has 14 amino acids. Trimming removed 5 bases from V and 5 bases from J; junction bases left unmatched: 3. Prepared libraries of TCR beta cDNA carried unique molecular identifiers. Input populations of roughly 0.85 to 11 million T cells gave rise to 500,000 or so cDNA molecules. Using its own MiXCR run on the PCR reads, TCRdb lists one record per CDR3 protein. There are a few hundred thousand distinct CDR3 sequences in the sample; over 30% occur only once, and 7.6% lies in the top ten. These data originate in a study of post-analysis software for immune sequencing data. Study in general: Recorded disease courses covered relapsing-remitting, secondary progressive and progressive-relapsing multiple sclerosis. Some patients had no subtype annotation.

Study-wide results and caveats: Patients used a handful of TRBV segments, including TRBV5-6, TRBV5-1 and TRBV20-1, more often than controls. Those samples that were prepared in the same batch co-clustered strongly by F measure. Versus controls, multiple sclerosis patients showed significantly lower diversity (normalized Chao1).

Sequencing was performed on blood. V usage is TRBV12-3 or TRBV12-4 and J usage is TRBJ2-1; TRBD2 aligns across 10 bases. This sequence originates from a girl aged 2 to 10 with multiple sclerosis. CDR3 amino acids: CASSRLAGNNEQFF. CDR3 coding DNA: TGTGCCAGCAGTAGACTAGCGGGTAACAATGAGCAGTTCTTC.